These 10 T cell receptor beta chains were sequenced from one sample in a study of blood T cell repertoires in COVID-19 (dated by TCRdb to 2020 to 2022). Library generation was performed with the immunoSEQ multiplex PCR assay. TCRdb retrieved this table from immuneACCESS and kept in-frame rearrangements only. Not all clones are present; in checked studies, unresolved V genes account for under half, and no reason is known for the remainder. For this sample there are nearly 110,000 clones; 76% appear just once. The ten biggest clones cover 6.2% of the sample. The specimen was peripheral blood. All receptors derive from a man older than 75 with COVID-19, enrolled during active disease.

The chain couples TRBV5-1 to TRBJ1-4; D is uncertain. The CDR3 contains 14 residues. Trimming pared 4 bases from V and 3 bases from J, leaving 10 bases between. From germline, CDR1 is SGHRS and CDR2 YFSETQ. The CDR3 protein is CASSSGPANEKLFF. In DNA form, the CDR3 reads TGCGCCAGCAGCAGCGGGCCAGCTAATGAAAAACTGTTTTTT.

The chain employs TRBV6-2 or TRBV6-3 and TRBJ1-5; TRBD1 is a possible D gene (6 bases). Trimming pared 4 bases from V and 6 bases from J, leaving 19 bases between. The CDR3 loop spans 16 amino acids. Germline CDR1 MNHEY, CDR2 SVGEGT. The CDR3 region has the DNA TGTGCCAGCAGTTCGGACAGCCGTGGGGGGGGTCAGCCCCAGCATTTT. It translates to CASSSDSRGGGQPQHF.

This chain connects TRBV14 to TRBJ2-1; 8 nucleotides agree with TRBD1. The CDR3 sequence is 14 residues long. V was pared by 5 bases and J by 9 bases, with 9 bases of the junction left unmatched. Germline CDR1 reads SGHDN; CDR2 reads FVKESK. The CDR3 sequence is CASSGDRWYGEQFF. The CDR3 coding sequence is TGTGCCAGCAGCGGGGACAGGTGGTATGGTGAGCAGTTCTTC.

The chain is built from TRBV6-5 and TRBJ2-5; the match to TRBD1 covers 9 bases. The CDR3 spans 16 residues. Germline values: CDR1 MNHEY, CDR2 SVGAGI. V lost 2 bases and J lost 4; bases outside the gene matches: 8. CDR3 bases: TGTGCCAGCAGTTACCTACCGGGACAGGGTATAGAGACCCAGTACTTC. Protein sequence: CASSYLPGQGIETQYF.

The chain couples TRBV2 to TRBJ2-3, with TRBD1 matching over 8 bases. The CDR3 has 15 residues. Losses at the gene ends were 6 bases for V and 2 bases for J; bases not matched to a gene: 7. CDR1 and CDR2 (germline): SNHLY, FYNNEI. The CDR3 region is CASRERQGTTDTQYF. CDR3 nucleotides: TGTGCCAGCAGGGAGCGACAGGGGACCACAGATACGCAGTATTTT.

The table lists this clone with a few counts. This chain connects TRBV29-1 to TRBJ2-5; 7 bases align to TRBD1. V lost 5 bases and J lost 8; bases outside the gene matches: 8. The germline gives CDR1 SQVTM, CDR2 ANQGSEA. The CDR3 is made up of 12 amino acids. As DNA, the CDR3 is TGCAGCGTTTCTGACAGGGCTACTACCCAGTACTTC. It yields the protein CSVSDRATTQYF.

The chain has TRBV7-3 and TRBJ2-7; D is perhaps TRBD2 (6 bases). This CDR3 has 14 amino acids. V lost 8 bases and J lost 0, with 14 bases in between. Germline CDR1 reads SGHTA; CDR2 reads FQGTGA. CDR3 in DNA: TGTGCCAGCGCTAGGGACTCCAACTCCTACGAGCAGTACTTC. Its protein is CASARDSNSYEQYF. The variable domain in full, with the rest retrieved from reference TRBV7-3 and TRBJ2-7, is GAGVSQTPSNKVTEKGKYVELRCDPISGHTALYWYRQSLGQGPEFLIYFQGTGAADDSGLPNDRFFAVRPEGSVSTLKIQRTERGDSAVYLCASARDSNSYEQYFGPGTRLTVT.

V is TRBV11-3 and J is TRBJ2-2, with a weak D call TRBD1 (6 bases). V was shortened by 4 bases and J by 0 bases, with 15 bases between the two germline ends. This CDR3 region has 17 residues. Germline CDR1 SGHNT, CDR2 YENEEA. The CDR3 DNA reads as TGTGCCAGCAGCTCCCTATATACAGGGTCGAACACCGGGGAGCTGTTTTTT. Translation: CASSSLYTGSNTGELFF. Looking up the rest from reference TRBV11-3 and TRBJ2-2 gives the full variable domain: EAGVVQSPRYKIIEKKQPVAFWCNPISGHNTLYWYLQNLGQGPELLIRYENEEAVDDSQLPKDRFSAERLKGVDSTLKIQPAELGDSAVYLCASSSLYTGSNTGELFFGEGSRLTVL.

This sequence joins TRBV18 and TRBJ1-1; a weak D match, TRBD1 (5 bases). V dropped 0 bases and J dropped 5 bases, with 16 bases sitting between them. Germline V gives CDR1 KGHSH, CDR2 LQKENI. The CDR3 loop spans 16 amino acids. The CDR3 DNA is TGTGCCAGCTCACCACCGACTAGCGGGGCTGGAACTGAAGCTTTCTTT. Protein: CASSPPTSGAGTEAFF.

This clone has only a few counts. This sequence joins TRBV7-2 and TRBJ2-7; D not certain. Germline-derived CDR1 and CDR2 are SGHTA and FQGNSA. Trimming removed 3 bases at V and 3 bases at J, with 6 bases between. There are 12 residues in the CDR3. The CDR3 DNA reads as TGTGCCAGCAGCTTCAACAACTACGAGCAGTACTTC. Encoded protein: CASSFNNYEQYF.